Following are 27 T cell receptor beta chains from one sample sequenced in a study of early T cells in non-severe SARS-CoV-2 infection. In TCRdb, the 5' RACE reads were re-called with MiXCR into one record per CDR3 protein. The table has tens of thousands of distinct CDR3 sequences, under 11% seen once. The specimen sequenced was whole blood. Receptors originate from an adult who was a healthcare worker with PCR-confirmed SARS-CoV-2 infection or an uninfected control (not recorded which).

This clonotype has a handful of counts. The rearrangement links TRBV6-2 or TRBV6-3 to TRBJ2-7, with TRBD2 matching 9 bases. The CDR3 has 15 residues. Germline V gives CDR1 MNHEY, CDR2 SVGEGT. With V trimmed by 3 bases and J by 2 bases, 5 bases remained unmatched. For the CDR3, the DNA is TGTGCCAGCAGTTATCGCGGGAGGGCCCCCTACGAGCAGTACTTC. This codes for CASSYRGRAPYEQYF.

The chain combines TRBV29-1 with TRBJ1-2; a weak D match, TRBD1 (5 bases). Germline loops: CDR1 SQVTM, CDR2 ANQGSEA. V lost 3 bases, J lost 8 bases, and 10 bases lay in between. The length of the CDR3 is 11 residues. CDR3: CSVDWGNGYTF. The CDR3 DNA reads as TGCAGCGTTGACTGGGGGAACGGCTACACCTTC.

This clonotype was counted between two and nine times. The V and J genes are TRBV6-2 or TRBV6-3 and TRBJ2-3; 10 nucleotides align to TRBD1. The V gene's germline CDR1 is MNHEY and CDR2 SVGEGT. The CDR3 is 16 amino acids. The V segment lost 2 bases and the J segment 1 base; nucleotides outside the gene matches: 3. The CDR3: CASSYAGQGRTDTQYF. DNA for the CDR3: TGTGCCAGCAGTTACGCGGGACAGGGGCGCACAGATACGCAGTATTTT.

In this sample, this clonotype turned up a few times. The chain recombines TRBV7-9 with TRBJ2-3; D is uncertain. The germline V gene encodes CDR1 SEHNR and CDR2 FQNEAQ (reference sequence). Deletions cut 0 bases from V and 7 bases from J, with 11 bases between. The CDR3 is 14 amino acids. The CDR3 sequence is CASSLASTANTQYF. Written as DNA, the CDR3 is TGTGCCAGCAGCTTAGCGAGCACGGCAAATACGCAGTATTTT.

This chain joins TRBV11-2 and TRBJ2-7; 7 bases agree with TRBD2. CDR3 length: 16 amino acids. Trimming took 4 bases from V and 1 from J; bases not matched to a gene: 10. The germline V gene has CDR1 SGHAT and CDR2 FQNNGV. DNA of the CDR3: TGTGCCAGCAGCTCTATTCTGCGGGGGAATTCCTACGAGCAGTACTTC. This codes for CASSSILRGNSYEQYF.

This clonotype was seen more than once but under ten times. The J gene is TRBJ2-7, the V gene TRBV4-2, with D maybe TRBD2 (5 bases). Germline V CDR1 and CDR2: LGHNA, YNFKEQ. The CDR3 is made up of 15 amino acids. Between the trimmed V and J ends, which lost 0 bases and 3 bases, there was a span of 12 bases. The CDR3 coding sequence is TGTGCCAGCAGCCAAGACAGCGGCACCTACTACGAGCAGTACTTC. Translating gives CASSQDSGTYYEQYF.

This rearrangement joins TRBV6-5 to TRBJ2-1; 9 positions agree with TRBD2. Germline CDR1 is MNHEY and CDR2 is SVGAGI. Unmatched junction bases numbered 10, after V lost 6 bases and J lost 10 bases. There are 14 residues in the CDR3. This chain's CDR3 is CASRTRAGGTEQFF. The CDR3 coding sequence is TGTGCCAGCAGAACTAGGGCGGGGGGGACCGAGCAGTTCTTC.

This clonotype was detected only a few times. The chain uses TRBV24-1 and TRBJ2-1, with 10 bases identical to TRBD2. V lost 4 bases to trimming and J lost 3 bases; unmatched junction nucleotides: 5. The CDR3 length is 16 residues. In germline, CDR1 is KGHDR, CDR2 SFDVKD. The CDR3, as DNA: TGTGCCACCAGTGAGGCTAGCGGGAGTGGCTACAATGAGCAGTTCTTC. It codes for CATSEASGSGYNEQFF.

This clonotype was detected a few times. The chain combines TRBV5-1 with TRBJ1-1; maybe TRBD1 (5 bases). Per germline, CDR1 SGHRS and CDR2 YFSETQ. Trimming removed 0 bases from V and 1 base from J, with 10 bases in between. The CDR3 runs to 15 residues. CDR3 sequence (DNA): TGCGCCAGCAGCTTGGGCCCCCAGGGGAACACTGAAGCTTTCTTT. As protein: CASSLGPQGNTEAFF.

This chain joins TRBV12-3 or TRBV12-4 and TRBJ2-1; perhaps TRBD1 as D (6 bases). V lost 3 bases, J lost 10 bases, and 7 bases lay in between. The CDR3 totals 11 residues. The CDR3 reads CASSFRGEQFF. CDR3 in DNA: TGTGCCAGCAGTTTTAGGGGGGAGCAGTTCTTC.

There are many counts of this clonotype. The V call is TRBV20-1, the J call TRBJ2-1; D remains unclear. This CDR3 is 12 amino acids long. Trimming removed 0 bases at V and 10 bases at J, with 10 bases between. Germline V gene data show CDR1 as DFQATT and CDR2 as SNEGSKA (reference sequence). CDR3 coding DNA: TGCAGTGCTAGAGATGACCCAATCGAGCAGTTCTTC. Translation gives CSARDDPIEQFF.

This clonotype showed up just a few times. A read error may produce the germline difference seen at one junction end. The V gene is TRBV12-3 or TRBV12-4, the J gene TRBJ1-3; 8 bases agree with TRBD1. This CDR3 region has 14 residues. CDR3 amino acids: CASSWTGSENTIYF. CDR3 DNA sequence: TGTGCCAGCAGCTGGACAGGGTCTGAAAACACCATATATTTT.

This clonotype was observed at least ten times. The chain recombines TRBV12-3 or TRBV12-4 with TRBJ1-1; possibly TRBD1 for D (5 bases). CDR3 length: 14 residues. V gave up 2 bases and J gave up 0 bases, with 7 bases separating them. The CDR3 nucleotides are TGTGCCAGCAGTTTACAGACAGTGAACACTGAAGCTTTCTTT. This gives the protein CASSLQTVNTEAFF.

This clonotype has at least ten counts. The CDR3 protein is CASSQRTRTIFDTQYF. CDR3 nucleotides: TGTGCCAGCAGCCAACGCACTAGGACGATTTTCGATACGCAGTATTTT. The rearrangement uses TRBV14 and TRBJ2-3, with D possibly matching TRBD2 (5 bases). V shed 2 bases and J shed 6 bases, with 18 bases lying between them. Germline V gene lookup returns CDR1 SGHDN and CDR2 FVKESK. This CDR3 region has 16 residues. The full variable domain, its missing parts supplied by reference TRBV14 and TRBJ2-3, is EAGVTQFPSHSVIEKGQTVTLRCDPISGHDNLYWYRRVMGKEIKFLLHFVKESKQDESGMPNNRFLAERTGGTYSTLKVQPAELEDSGVYFCASSQRTRTIFDTQYFGPGTRLTVL.

This clonotype was found many times. This chain links TRBV20-1 with TRBJ2-2; the match to TRBD1 covers 8 bases. The CDR3 has 14 amino acids. Germline assignment: CDR1 DFQATT and CDR2 SNEGSKA (reference sequence). V was clipped by 1 base and J by 4 bases; unmatched bases: 2. Here the CDR3 reads CSARGRGRTGELFF. The DNA of the CDR3 is TGCAGTGCTAGAGGCAGGGGGCGCACCGGGGAGCTGTTTTTT.

CDR3: CASSRGTSSYEQYF. In DNA form, the CDR3 reads TGTGCCAGCAGCCGCGGGACGTCCTCCTACGAGCAGTACTTC. The chain links TRBV3-1 to TRBJ2-7; a weak D match, TRBD2 (6 bases). The CDR3 has 14 amino acids. Per germline, CDR1 LGHDT and CDR2 YNNKEL (reference sequence). V lost 4 bases and J 0 bases, leaving 10 bases between the germline ends.

This clonotype was observed many times. The chain links TRBV19 to TRBJ1-5; D is unclear. In germline, CDR1 is LNHDA, CDR2 SQIVND (reference sequence). Trimming took off 7 bases at V and 2 bases at J, with 15 bases between the two ends. The CDR3 is made up of 15 amino acids. DNA for the CDR3: TGTGCCAGTACATTCTCGGCGTTTGGCAATCAGCCCCAGCATTTT. This translates into CASTFSAFGNQPQHF.

Many counts were recorded for this clonotype. The chain employs TRBV5-4 and TRBJ2-5, with D possibly matching TRBD1 (6 bases). Per germline, CDR1 SGHNT and CDR2 YYREEE (reference sequence). This CDR3 has 15 amino acids. The germline V and J ends were trimmed by 4 bases and 2 bases, with 15 bases remaining between them. The DNA of the CDR3 is TGTGCCAGCAGCGTAGGGGACAACCTTCAAGAGACCCAGTACTTC. This codes for CASSVGDNLQETQYF.

The chain couples TRBV10-2 to TRBJ2-2, with 13 bases that match TRBD2. After removal of 6 bases from V and 3 bases from J, the junction contained 7 bases not matched to a gene. CDR3 size: 17 residues. CDR1 WSHSY and CDR2 SAAADI come from the germline V gene. CDR3 in DNA: TGCGCCAGCAGGGCGACTAGCGGGGGGTCTTACACCGGGGAGCTGTTTTTT. It codes for CASRATSGGSYTGELFF.

CDR3 sequence reads: CASSYLDSGAKNIQYF. The DNA for the CDR3 is TGTGCCAGCAGTTACTTAGATAGCGGAGCCAAAAACATTCAGTACTTC. The chain recombines TRBV6-6 with TRBJ2-4; TRBD2 is a possible D gene (6 bases). The CDR3 has 16 residues. Trimming shortened V by 1 base and J by 0 bases, and 10 bases separated the two germline ends. Germline V lookup: CDR1 MNHNY, CDR2 SVGAGI (reference sequence).

J is TRBJ2-1 and V is TRBV13, with D possibly TRBD2 on 6 matching bases. The CDR3 covers 12 residues. Germline V gene sequence: CDR1 PRHDT, CDR2 FYEKMQ (reference sequence). Trimming pared 5 bases from V and 15 bases from J, leaving 17 bases between. CDR3 DNA sequence: TGTGCCAGCAGCCGAAACTTGGGACTCCGGTTCTTC. Its protein is CASSRNLGLRFF.

In its sample, this clonotype was seen a few times. This chain links TRBV6-1 with TRBJ2-1; D remains ambiguous. The CDR3 has 13 residues. V was trimmed by 3 bases and J by 8 bases, leaving 11 bases between them. Germline CDR1 MNHNS, CDR2 SASEGT. CDR3 in DNA: TGTGCCAGCAGTGAGGCCCCACTGGATGAGCAGTTCTTC. Protein product: CASSEAPLDEQFF.

CDR3 in DNA: TGTGCCAGCAGTCCTGGACTAGCGGGAGGTTTAGATACGCAGTATTTT. Translated, it gives CASSPGLAGGLDTQYF. The rearrangement joins TRBV12-3 or TRBV12-4 to TRBJ2-3; TRBD2 aligns across 14 bases. Losses at the gene ends were 5 bases for V and 5 bases for J; bases not matched to a gene: 6. The CDR3 loop spans 16 amino acids.

This clonotype occurred many times. The rearrangement links TRBV30 to TRBJ1-4; D not resolved. The CDR3 length is 16 residues. Looked up from germline, CDR1 is GTSNPN and CDR2 is SVGIG (reference sequence). V was pared by 0 bases and J by 8 bases, with 19 bases between. Here the CDR3 reads CAWSVGGVGVYEKLFF. CDR3 coding DNA: TGTGCCTGGAGTGTAGGAGGCGTCGGGGTTTACGAAAAACTGTTTTTT.

The J gene is TRBJ1-1, the V gene TRBV5-1, with 9 bases identical to TRBD1. Per the germline V gene, CDR1 is SGHRS and CDR2 is YFSETQ. The trim removed 2 bases at V and 2 bases at J, leaving 1 base unmatched. The CDR3 is 14 amino acids. The CDR3 here is CASSLQGANTEAFF. The CDR3 bases are TGCGCCAGCAGCTTACAGGGGGCTAACACTGAAGCTTTCTTT.

Ten or more counts support this clonotype. The chain uses TRBV18 and TRBJ2-1; 9 nucleotides agree with TRBD2. V trimming: 1 base; J trimming: 10 bases; junction bases outside the gene matches: 14. CDR1 KGHSH and CDR2 LQKENI come from the germline V gene. The CDR3 spans 17 residues. The CDR3 sequence is CASSPLAGGPSTGEQFF. The CDR3 nucleotides read TGTGCCAGCTCACCACTTGCGGGGGGGCCTTCAACAGGGGAGCAGTTCTTC.

V usage is TRBV12-3 or TRBV12-4 and J usage is TRBJ2-7; D is ambiguous. Trimming removed 7 bases from V and 0 bases from J, with 10 bases in between. The CDR3 is 13 residues long. The DNA for the CDR3 is TGTGCCAGCACCCAACTGCCCTCCTACGAGCAGTACTTC. Protein sequence: CASTQLPSYEQYF.